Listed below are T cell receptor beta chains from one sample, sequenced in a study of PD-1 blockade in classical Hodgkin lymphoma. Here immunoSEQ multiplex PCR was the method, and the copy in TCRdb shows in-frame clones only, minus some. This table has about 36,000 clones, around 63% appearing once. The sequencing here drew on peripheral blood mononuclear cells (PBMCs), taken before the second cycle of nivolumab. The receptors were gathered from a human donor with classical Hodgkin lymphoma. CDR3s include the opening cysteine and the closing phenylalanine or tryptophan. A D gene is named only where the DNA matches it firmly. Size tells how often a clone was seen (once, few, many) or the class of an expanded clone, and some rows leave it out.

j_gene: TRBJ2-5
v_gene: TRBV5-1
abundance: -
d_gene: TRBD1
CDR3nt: TGCGCCAGCAGCTCCCAGGGGGCGCAGGAGACCCAGTACTTC
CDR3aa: CASSSQGAQETQYF

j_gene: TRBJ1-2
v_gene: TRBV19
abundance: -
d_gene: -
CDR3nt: TGTGCCGTCAGGGGCCTGTATGGCTACACCTTC
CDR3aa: CAVRGLYGYTF

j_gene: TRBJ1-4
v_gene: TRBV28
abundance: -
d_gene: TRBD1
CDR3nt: TGTGCCAGCAGTTCAACCGGGACAGGTCGGGTCGGACTGTTTTTT
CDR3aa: CASSSTGTGRVGLFF

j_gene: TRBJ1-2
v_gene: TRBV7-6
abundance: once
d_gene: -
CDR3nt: TGTGCCAGCAGCCCAGCAGGCAGCAACTATGGCTACACCTTC
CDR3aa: CASSPAGSNYGYTF

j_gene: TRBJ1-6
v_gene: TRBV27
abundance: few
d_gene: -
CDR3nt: TGTGCCAGCAGTTTTACGGGCCCCTATAATTCACCCCTCCACTTT
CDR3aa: CASSFTGPYNSPLHF

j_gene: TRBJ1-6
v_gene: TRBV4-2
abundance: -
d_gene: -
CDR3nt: TGTGCCAGCAGCCAAGATCTGACAGTAAATTCACCCCTCCACTTT
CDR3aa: CASSQDLTVNSPLHF

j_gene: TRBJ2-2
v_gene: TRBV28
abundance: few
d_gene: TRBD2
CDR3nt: TGTGCCAGCAGAAAAGCGGGAGAAAGCACCGGGGAGCTGTTTTTT
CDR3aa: CASRKAGESTGELFF

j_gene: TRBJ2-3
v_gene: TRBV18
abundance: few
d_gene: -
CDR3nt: TGTGCCAGCTCACACGGGCAGACAGATACGCAGTATTTT
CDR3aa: CASSHGQTDTQYF

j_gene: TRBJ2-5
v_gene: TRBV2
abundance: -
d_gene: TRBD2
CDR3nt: TGTGCCAGCAGAACCGGGACTAGCGGGAGAAGAGTCCAAGAGACCCAGTACTTC
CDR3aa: CASRTGTSGRRVQETQYF

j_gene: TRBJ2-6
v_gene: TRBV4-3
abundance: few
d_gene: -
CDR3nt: TGCGCCAGCAGCCAAGACGGGAACTCTGGGGCCAACGTCCTGACTTTC
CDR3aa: CASSQDGNSGANVLTF

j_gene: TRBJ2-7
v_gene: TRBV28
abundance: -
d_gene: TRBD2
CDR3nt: TGTGCCAGCAGTTCTCTCCGGGGGAGGGCGGGGGAGCAGTACTTC
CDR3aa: CASSSLRGRAGEQYF

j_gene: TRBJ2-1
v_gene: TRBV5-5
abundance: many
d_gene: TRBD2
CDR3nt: TGTGCCAGCAGCTTGGAGCCCGCTAGCGGGAGCAATGAGCAGTTCTTC
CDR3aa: CASSLEPASGSNEQFF

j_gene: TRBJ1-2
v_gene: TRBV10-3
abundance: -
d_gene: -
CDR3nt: TGTGCCATCAGTGACGTTACAGGGAACTATGGCTACACCTTC
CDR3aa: CAISDVTGNYGYTF

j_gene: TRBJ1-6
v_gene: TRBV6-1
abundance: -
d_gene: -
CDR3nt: TGTGCCAGCAGGAATTGGGGGCTGATGGGTTCACCCCTCCACTTT
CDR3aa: CASRNWGLMGSPLHF

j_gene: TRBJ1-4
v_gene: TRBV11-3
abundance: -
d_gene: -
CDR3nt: TGTGCCAGCAGGTTAGGTGGAGGGGTCGGAAAACTGTTTTTT
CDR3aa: CASRLGGGVGKLFF